The TCR beta chain under discussion was sequenced for a study of cytomegalovirus exposure and HLA in healthy donors. Sequencing was performed with immunoSEQ multiplex PCR; in TCRdb, only in-frame clones are kept and a portion is missing. In the table there are 82,000 or so clones, about 95% of which are singletons. In regard to this clone: Its specificity is unknown.

Trimming pared 3 bases from V and 2 bases from J, leaving 9 bases between. Germline V lookup: CDR1 MNHNS, CDR2 SASEGT. The CDR3 totals 14 residues. Broader study findings: It was confirmed in vitro that three of the CMV-associated chains were specific for CMV antigens. Among TCR sequences, most were rare, though some public TCRs appeared in many donors. According to a subsequent analysis, TCR clusters identified in the first cohort showed a tendency to co-occur across the roughly 120 validation repertoires.

The chain carries TRBV6-1 and TRBJ2-3; D not certain. The receptor was isolated from a woman in her late teens or twenties in good health and CMV-seronegative. The sequenced sample was PBMCs. CDR3 residues: CASSEYTPTDTQYF. In DNA, the CDR3 is TGTGCCAGCAGTGAGTATACTCCCACAGATACGCAGTATTTT.